Below are 17 T cell receptor beta chains sequenced from a single sample in a study of neoadjuvant nivolumab and ipilimumab in lung cancer. Libraries were prepared by immunoSEQ multiplex PCR; TCRdb keeps only in-frame clonotypes and omits some of them. The sample carries under 3,500 clones, 88% recorded once. The sample consisted of tumor tissue, taken after neoadjuvant nivolumab, alone or with ipilimumab, at or shortly before surgery. These receptors were collected from an adult with non-small cell lung cancer.

The V gene is TRBV5-1, the J gene TRBJ1-1, with 8 bases lining up with TRBD1. Germline V gives CDR1 SGHRS, CDR2 YFSETQ. The CDR3 is 16 residues long. V was pared by 0 bases and J by 0 bases, with 4 bases of the junction left unmatched. The CDR3 DNA reads as TGCGCCAGCAGCTTGGAAGCAGGGGGCGTGAACACTGAAGCTTTCTTT. Protein sequence: CASSLEAGGVNTEAFF.

This chain joins TRBV5-1 and TRBJ2-3, with D hard to call. The CDR3 spans 14 residues. Between the trimmed V and J ends, which lost 2 bases and 0 bases, there was a span of 7 bases. Germline CDR1 is SGHRS and CDR2 is YFSETQ. The CDR3 DNA sequence: TGCGCCAGCAGCTTTGACCCAAGCACAGATACGCAGTATTTT. As protein: CASSFDPSTDTQYF. The whole variable domain, filled in from reference TRBV5-1 and TRBJ2-3, reads KAGVTQTPRYLIKTRGQQVTLSCSPISGHRSVSWYQQTPGQGLQFLFEYFSETQRNKGNFPGRFSGRQFSNSRSEMNVSTLELGDSALYLCASSFDPSTDTQYFGPGTRLTVL.

V and J are TRBV5-1 and TRBJ2-7, with 8 bases matching TRBD2. Germline assignment: CDR1 SGHRS and CDR2 YFSETQ. The V and J ends lost 3 bases and 7 bases, in that order; junction bases with no gene match: 12. The CDR3 is 15 amino acids. This CDR3 is CASSWDFTGGLEQYF. The CDR3 DNA is TGCGCCAGCAGCTGGGACTTCACGGGGGGGTTGGAGCAGTACTTC.

The chain is built from TRBV11-3 and TRBJ2-5; 8 nucleotides agree with TRBD1. CDR1 and CDR2 (germline): SGHNT, YENEEA. Unmatched junction bases numbered 12, after V lost 2 bases and J lost 4 bases. The CDR3 runs 17 residues. The DNA for the CDR3 is TGTGCCAGCAGCTTAAGTGGGACAGGAGTCAGGAGAGAGACCCAGTACTTC. This encodes CASSLSGTGVRRETQYF.

The chain employs TRBV6-1 and TRBJ2-7, with D perhaps matching TRBD1 (6 bases). The germline CDR1 and CDR2 sequences are MNHNS and SASEGT. V gave up 8 bases and J gave up 0 bases, with 11 bases separating them. The length of the CDR3 is 13 residues. CDR3 amino acids: CASLDSYSYEQYF. CDR3 coding DNA: TGTGCCAGCCTGGACAGCTACTCCTACGAGCAGTACTTC.

V and J are TRBV29-1 and TRBJ1-1; possibly TRBD1 for D (6 bases). The germline V gene has CDR1 SQVTM and CDR2 ANQGSEA. The CDR3 is 13 residues long. Trimming left V 7 bases short and J 1 base short, with 13 bases between. CDR3 DNA: TGCAGCGGCCGATCACAGGGGAACACTGAAGCTTTCTTT. Residues: CSGRSQGNTEAFF.

This chain uses TRBV6-6 with TRBJ2-3, with 7 bases that match TRBD2. The trim removed 2 bases at V and 8 bases at J, leaving 4 bases unmatched. CDR1 MNHNY and CDR2 SVGAGI come from the germline V gene (reference sequence). This CDR3 is 13 amino acids long. The DNA for the CDR3 is TGTGCCAGCAGTTACGGGGGGGAGGCTACGCAGTATTTT. Protein sequence: CASSYGGEATQYF.

The chain employs TRBV2 and TRBJ1-2; no reliable D call. The germline gives CDR1 SNHLY, CDR2 FYNNEI. V was shortened by 0 bases and J by 8 bases, with 7 bases between the two germline ends. CDR3 length equals 12 residues. DNA for the CDR3: TGTGCCAGCAGTGAAGCAAGAGGGGGCTACACCTTC. Amino acids: CASSEARGGYTF.

The CDR3 here is CAWSVLTPSGLGEQYF. CDR3 bases: TGTGCCTGGAGTGTATTGACCCCCTCGGGCCTCGGCGAGCAGTACTTC. This sequence joins TRBV30 and TRBJ2-7; D gene uncertain. This CDR3 contains 16 residues. CDR1 is GTSNPN, CDR2 SVGIG, per germline (reference sequence). Trimming removed 0 bases at V and 6 bases at J, with 21 bases between.

This chain connects TRBV19 to TRBJ2-7; D may be TRBD1 (6 bases). Germline values: CDR1 LNHDA, CDR2 SQIVND (reference sequence). This CDR3 contains 15 residues. The V end was cut by 6 bases, the J end by 0 bases, with 15 bases between. For the CDR3, the DNA is TGTGCCAGTAGCTCGGACAGTCAGAGCTCCTACGAGCAGTACTTC. Protein product: CASSSDSQSSYEQYF. The full variable domain, with the rest looked up from reference TRBV19 and TRBJ2-7, is DGGITQSPKYLFRKEGQNVTLSCEQNLNHDAMYWYRQDPGQGLRLIYYSQIVNDFQKGDIAEGYSVSREKKESFPLTVTSAQKNPTAFYLCASSSDSQSSYEQYFGPGTRLTVT.

The V and J genes are TRBV30 and TRBJ2-7, with D tentatively TRBD2 (6 bases). Germline assignment: CDR1 GTSNPN and CDR2 SVGIG (reference sequence). V was trimmed by 0 bases and J by 7 bases, leaving 19 bases between them. This CDR3 comprises 15 residues. The CDR3 sequence: CAWSVRRDWTPEQYF. As DNA, the CDR3 is TGTGCCTGGAGTGTACGGAGGGACTGGACACCTGAGCAGTACTTC.

The genes are TRBV19 and TRBJ2-7; D tentatively reads TRBD1 or TRBD2 (5 bases each). The CDR3 runs to 17 residues. V was clipped by 6 bases and J by 3 bases, with 24 bases between them. The germline V gene encodes CDR1 LNHDA and CDR2 SQIVND (reference sequence). In nucleotides, the CDR3 is TGTGCCAGTAGGACCACGAGAGGAGTTGGGGGAGTCTACGAGCAGTACTTC. Its protein is CASRTTRGVGGVYEQYF.

CDR3 region: CASSNTGGTEAFF. In nucleotides, the CDR3 is TGTGCCAGCAGTAACACAGGTGGCACTGAAGCTTTCTTT. This chain connects TRBV6-5 to TRBJ1-1; D is perhaps TRBD1 (5 bases). V gave up 5 bases and J gave up 4 bases, with 11 bases separating them. Germline V gene lookup returns CDR1 MNHEY and CDR2 SVGAGI. The CDR3 loop spans 13 amino acids.

The chain combines TRBV15 with TRBJ2-1; D uncertain. V was trimmed by 8 bases and J by 5 bases, leaving 13 bases between them. The CDR3 covers 13 residues. CDR1 and CDR2 (germline): LNHNV, YYDKDF (reference sequence). The CDR3 DNA sequence: TGTGCCACCGGGATCCTATTAAACAATGAGCAGTTCTTC. Translated: CATGILLNNEQFF.

In its sample, this clone was seen once. The CDR3 here is CASSTFGNQPQHF. The CDR3 DNA reads TGTGCCAGCAGTACCTTCGGGAATCAGCCCCAGCATTTT. The chain combines TRBV2 with TRBJ1-5, with D unclear. This CDR3 is built from 13 residues. CDR1 SNHLY and CDR2 FYNNEI come from the germline V gene. V gave up 5 bases and J gave up 4 bases, with 9 bases separating them.

This sequence joins TRBV30 and TRBJ2-7; 9 nucleotides match TRBD1. The trim removed 4 bases at V and 4 bases at J, leaving 5 bases unmatched. Germline CDR1 and CDR2: GTSNPN and SVGIG (reference sequence). The CDR3 has 13 amino acids. The CDR3 region is CAWKWDRAYEQYF. As DNA, the CDR3 is TGTGCCTGGAAATGGGACAGGGCATACGAGCAGTACTTC.

This clone was seen just once. This chain links TRBV5-1 with TRBJ2-3; a weak D match, TRBD1 (5 bases). Germline V CDR1 and CDR2: SGHRS, YFSETQ. V was pared by 6 bases and J by 2 bases, with 22 bases between. CDR3 length: 17 amino acids. The CDR3: CASNLRGAFLDTDTQYF. DNA of the CDR3: TGCGCCAGCAACCTACGTGGGGCCTTCCTTGACACAGATACGCAGTATTTT. The variable domain in full, completed from reference TRBV5-1 and TRBJ2-3, reads KAGVTQTPRYLIKTRGQQVTLSCSPISGHRSVSWYQQTPGQGLQFLFEYFSETQRNKGNFPGRFSGRQFSNSRSEMNVSTLELGDSALYLCASNLRGAFLDTDTQYFGPGTRLTVL.